The rows below give T cell receptor beta chains drawn from one sample of a study of blood T cells in healthy people across ages. Using its own MiXCR run on the 5' RACE reads, TCRdb lists one record per CDR3 protein. The table records 650,000 to 700,000 distinct CDR3 sequences, 52% of them present only once. The sample taken for sequencing was blood. The receptors shown here come from a woman older than 75 in good health. CDR3s include the opening cysteine and the closing phenylalanine or tryptophan. Each record gives: J gene, V gene, D gene, clone size, CDR3 DNA, CDR3 protein. D genes are given only for firm matches. Rows may omit the clone size; those that give it use once, few, many or a size class.

>TRBJ1-1|TRBV3-1|TRBD1|.
TGTGCCAGCAGCCAGTGTCAGGGGGACACTGAAGCTTTCTTT
CASSQCQGDTEAFF
>TRBJ1-2|TRBV20-1|TRBD1|.
TGCAGCTGGGACAGGGACGGCTACACCTTC
CSWDRDGYTF
>TRBJ2-7|TRBV21-1|.|.
TGTGCCAGCAGCAAAGCAGCGGGACTTACCTACGAGCAGTACTTC
CASSKAAGLTYEQYF
>TRBJ2-5|TRBV5-1|TRBD2|many
TGCGCCAGCAGCAAAACGACTAGCGAGGAGACCCAGTACTTC
CASSKTTSEETQYF
>TRBJ2-7|TRBV12-3/TRBV12-4|.|.
TGTGCCAGCAGTTTAAAGCGGGCTACGTCCGAGCAGTACTTC
CASSLKRATSEQYF
>TRBJ1-1|TRBV20-1|.|.
TGCAGTGCTAGTTGGATTGCTGAAGCTTTCTTT
CSASWIAEAFF
>TRBJ1-4|TRBV9|.|many
TGTGCCAGTTTTCGTCGATGGCGCGAAAAACTGTTTTTT
CASFRRWREKLFF
>TRBJ2-3|TRBV6-2/TRBV6-3|.|many
TGTGCCAGCAGTTACTCTGGAGATACGCAGTATTTT
CASSYSGDTQYF
>TRBJ1-4|TRBV5-1|.|.
TGCGCCAGCAGCTTGGAAGCCGTTCGTGCAACTAATGAAAAACTGTTTTTT
CASSLEAVRATNEKLFF
>TRBJ1-1|TRBV12-5|.|.
TGTGCTAGTGGAGGCGACAGTCCCAGTGAGGGTGCTTTCTTT
CASGGDSPSEGAFF
>TRBJ2-2|TRBV28|.|few
TGTGCCAGCAATACTAGGGGTTCCGGGGAGCTGTTTTTT
CASNTRGSGELFF
>TRBJ2-7|TRBV20-1|.|.
TGCAGTGCTAGATTAGGCTACGAGCAGTACTTC
CSARLGYEQYF
>TRBJ2-3|TRBV7-9|.|.
TGTGCCAGCAGCTCTACTAGGGGTGCAGATACGCAGTATTTT
CASSSTRGADTQYF
>TRBJ2-1|TRBV3-1|.|many
TGTGCCAGCAGCCAAGAACTCGGGGCCTACAATGAGCAGTTCTTC
CASSQELGAYNEQFF
>TRBJ2-5|TRBV10-3|.|.
TGTGCCATCAGTGAGTTACTGTATGGACAAGAGACCCAGTACTTC
CAISELLYGQETQYF
>TRBJ2-3|TRBV5-4|.|many
TGTGCCAGCAGCTTCTCTAAGTCTTCGCGCACAGATACGCAGTATTTT
CASSFSKSSRTDTQYF
>TRBJ2-3|TRBV28|TRBD2|.
TGTGCCAGCAGTAAAACTAGCGGGGGGGCGACAGATACGCAGTATTTT
CASSKTSGGATDTQYF
>TRBJ1-1|TRBV6-1|TRBD1|.
TGTGCCAGCAGTCCCCTCCTTCAAGGGGGCTGGTGGTCCACTGAAGCTTTCTTT
CASSPLLQGGWWSTEAFF
>TRBJ1-2|TRBV10-3|.|few
TGTGCCATCACCCCGACAGCCAACTATGGCTACACCTTC
CAITPTANYGYTF
>TRBJ2-5|TRBV3-1|.|many
TGTGCCAGCAGCCAAGGACTGGTTCAAGAGAGGACCCAGTACTTC
CASSQGLVQERTQYF
>TRBJ2-5|TRBV30|TRBD1|.
TGTGCCTGGAGTTCGGGACAGGTCTTTGGAGAGACCCAGTACTTC
CAWSSGQVFGETQYF
>TRBJ1-4|TRBV3-1|TRBD1|few
TGTGCCAGCAGCACACGGGACAGGGGGCATGAAAAACTGTTTTTT
CASSTRDRGHEKLFF